Sequencing of this TCR beta chain was carried out in a study of blood T cells in healthy people across ages. Each donor's blood draw was roughly 9.8 milliliters of peripheral blood. This CDR3 has 13 residues. Trimming removed 5 bases at V and 3 bases at J, with 11 bases between. A second PCR, run for about 6 to 12 cycles, used a sample-barcoded 5' primer plus a J-beta primer mix. One entry per CDR3 protein results from TCRdb running MiXCR on the 5' RACE reads. The table lists 700,000 to 800,000 distinct CDR3 sequences, around 40% of them singletons, with more than 20% in the top ten. The study's findings and limits: When one million T cells were used, diversity estimates were thought to be underestimates. Per million T cells, TCR beta diversity dropped about linearly as age rose. Among long-lived donors, naive CD4+ cells were more numerous and diversity higher than in aged donors.

With respect to this clonotype: The antigen is not known.

Material: blood. This chain connects TRBV12-3 or TRBV12-4 to TRBJ2-7; D gene unclear. The clonotype originates from a woman aged 60-75 years in good health. The CDR3 sequence: CASSPLVGYEQYF. CDR3 sequence (DNA): TGTGCCAGCAGTCCCCTGGTGGGCTACGAGCAGTACTTC.